The T cell receptor (beta chain) described here comes from a study of cytomegalovirus exposure and HLA in healthy donors. Study details: Counted in an early data release were about 85 million unique TCRs from HLA-typed donors.

Study-level points and caveats: When analyzed later, the rates of TCR association showed variation by HLA locus, with DRB1 the most and HLA-C the fewest. Association of a missense DCLRE1C variant with TCR beta V- and J-gene trimming was reported in a later analysis.

Vbeta (60) and Jbeta (13) primers were used in the PCR. Clones were read by immunoSEQ multiplex PCR, and TCRdb kept only the in-frame ones, dropping some. Found here are 91,000 or so clones, 76% of them singletons; the top ten hold roughly 4.8%. As regards this clone: Its antigen is not known.

Though probably carrying unrecorded immune exposures, donors were nominally healthy at sampling. Germline loops: CDR1 MDHEN, CDR2 SYDVKM. The CDR3 consists of 12 residues. V lost 5 bases, J lost 7 bases, and 11 bases lay in between. The genes are TRBV28 and TRBJ1-2, with D possibly TRBD1 on 6 matching bases. The source of this sequence is a man between 25 and 39 years old in good health and CMV-seropositive. Sequencing was done on a sample of PBMCs. DNA of the CDR3: TGTGCCAGCAGTCTAACAGGGACTGGCTACACCTTC. Translation gives CASSLTGTGYTF.